Below, 8 T cell receptor beta chains from the same sample are listed, as sequenced in a study of blood T cell repertoires in COVID-19. Data came from immunoSEQ multiplex PCR; TCRdb stores just in-frame clones and leaves some out. The data contain approximately 130,000 clones, roughly 81% of them seen just once; the ten biggest clones take up 9.5% to 15%. Input material: peripheral blood. Receptors originate from a human donor in a cohort sampled during active COVID-19.

The V gene is TRBV5-4, the J gene TRBJ2-3, with 9 bases that match TRBD2. Looked up from germline, CDR1 is SGHNT and CDR2 is YYREEE (reference sequence). The CDR3 has 17 residues. J gave up 4 bases and V 0 bases, and 9 bases lay outside the gene matches. The CDR3 loop is CASSLVLAGGPSDTQYF. In DNA form, the CDR3 reads TGTGCCAGCAGCTTGGTACTGGCGGGGGGGCCGTCAGATACGCAGTATTTT.

The rearrangement joins TRBV7-2 to TRBJ1-2, with 7 bases aligning to TRBD1. Per the germline V gene, CDR1 is SGHTA and CDR2 is FQGNSA. The V gene end was trimmed by 4 bases and the J gene end by 4 bases; junction bases not matched to a gene: 6. The CDR3 has 14 amino acids. The CDR3 DNA reads TGTGCCAGCAGCTCCCCGGGACAGCCCTATGGCTACACCTTC. Its protein is CASSSPGQPYGYTF.

The V and J genes are TRBV11-2 and TRBJ2-7; D gene unclear. The CDR3 has 16 residues. Germline V gene data show CDR1 as SGHAT and CDR2 as FQNNGV. Trimming took off 4 bases at V and 0 bases at J, with 16 bases between the two ends. The CDR3 sequence is CASSSYRVGSSYEQYF. The CDR3, as DNA: TGTGCCAGCAGCTCCTATCGGGTTGGAAGCTCCTACGAGCAGTACTTC.

This clone was counted between two and nine times. In nucleotides, the CDR3 is TGTGCCAGCAGCCAAGCGAGGCTGCCTAGGACAAGGAACACTGAAGCTTTCTTT. Its protein is CASSQARLPRTRNTEAFF. The V and J genes are TRBV3-1 (or the pseudogene TRBV3-2) and TRBJ1-1; tentatively, D is TRBD1 (5 bases). Trimming took off 1 base at V and 1 base at J, with 19 bases between the two ends. Germline V gives CDR1 LGHDT, CDR2 YNNKEL (reference sequence). The length of the CDR3 is 18 residues.

The V gene is TRBV12-1, the J gene TRBJ2-4; TRBD2, as called in the table, went unchecked against the DNA. TRBV12-1 is flagged as a pseudogene. This CDR3 spans 19 amino acids. DNA for the CDR3: TGTGCCAGCAGCCGGAACCGGGACTACCCCCCATTAGCCAAAAACATTCAGTACTTC. Protein product: CASSRNRDYPPLAKNIQYF.

This chain joins TRBV10-3 and TRBJ2-1, with 7 bases that match TRBD2. J was trimmed by 9 bases and V by 4 bases; bases with no gene match: 15. The CDR3 loop spans 16 amino acids. CDR1 and CDR2 from the germline V gene are ENHRY and SYGVKD. The CDR3 nucleotides are TGTGCCATCAGTGGCAGCTGGGGGGGACTGGGGTTTGAGCAGTTCTTC. Translation gives CAISGSWGGLGFEQFF.

This chain connects TRBV10-3 to TRBJ1-2; D remains ambiguous. This CDR3 is 12 amino acids long. The germline V gene has CDR1 ENHRY and CDR2 SYGVKD. V lost 4 bases and J 6 bases, leaving 9 bases between the germline ends. CDR3 sequence (DNA): TGTGCCATCAGTGGGCAGTCCAATGGCTACACCTTC. Encoded protein: CAISGQSNGYTF.

V is TRBV29-1 and J is TRBJ2-5; 8 bases line up with TRBD2. The J segment lost 5 bases and the V segment lost 7 bases, leaving 15 bases of the junction unmatched. CDR3 length: 15 amino acids. CDR1 and CDR2 (germline): SQVTM, ANQGSEA. For the CDR3, the DNA is TGCAGCGCTAAATCCCGGGGGGGTGTTTATGAGACCCAGTACTTC. Its protein is CSAKSRGGVYETQYF.